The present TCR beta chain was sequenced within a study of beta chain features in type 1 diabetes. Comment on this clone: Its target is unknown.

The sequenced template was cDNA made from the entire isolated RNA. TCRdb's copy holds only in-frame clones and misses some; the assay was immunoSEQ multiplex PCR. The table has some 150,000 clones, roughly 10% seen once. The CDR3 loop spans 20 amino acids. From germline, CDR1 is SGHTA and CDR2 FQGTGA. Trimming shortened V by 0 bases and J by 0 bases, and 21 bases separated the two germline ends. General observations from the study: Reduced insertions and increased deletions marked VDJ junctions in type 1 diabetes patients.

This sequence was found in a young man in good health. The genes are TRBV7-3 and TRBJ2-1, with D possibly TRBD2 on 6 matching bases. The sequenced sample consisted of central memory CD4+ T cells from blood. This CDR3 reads CASSLTLGLAEISSYNEQFF. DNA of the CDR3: TGTGCCAGCAGCTTAACGTTAGGGTTAGCGGAAATATCCTCCTACAATGAGCAGTTCTTC.